The 17 T cell receptor beta chains presented below share a single source sample, sequenced in a study of T cells after yellow fever vaccination. MiXCR, applied by TCRdb to the 5' RACE reads, yields one record per CDR3 protein. The repertoire holds 550,000 or so distinct CDR3 sequences, with roughly 19% as singletons. The sequencing used PBMCs, collected 15 days after the yellow fever booster vaccination. Receptor source: a man in his thirties or forties who received the YFV17D yellow fever vaccine.

This rearrangement joins TRBV11-3 to TRBJ2-4; D not resolved. This CDR3 region has 14 residues. The V end was cut by 1 base, the J end by 1 base, with 5 bases between. Germline assignment: CDR1 SGHNT and CDR2 YENEEA. In DNA, the CDR3 is TGTGCCAGCAGCTTAGCCATGGCCAAAAACATTCAGTACTTC. This codes for CASSLAMAKNIQYF.

This rearrangement joins TRBV5-1 to TRBJ2-1, with D unclear. From germline, CDR1 is SGHRS and CDR2 YFSETQ. The length of the CDR3 is 14 residues. Trimming removed 2 bases at V and 1 base at J, with 7 bases between. The CDR3 DNA reads TGCGCCAGCAGCTTTATGGGGTCCTACAATGAGCAGTTCTTC. Translation gives CASSFMGSYNEQFF.

This clonotype has more than one count but fewer than ten. V usage is TRBV18 and J usage is TRBJ2-6; weak D call: TRBD2 (6 bases). Germline CDR1 is KGHSH and CDR2 is LQKENI. V lost 5 bases and J lost 0, with 20 bases in between. CDR3 length: 19 amino acids. The CDR3 here is CASSASPRGFSSGANVLTF. CDR3 DNA sequence: TGTGCCAGCTCAGCCAGTCCTCGGGGGTTTTCCTCTGGGGCCAACGTCCTGACTTTC.

This clonotype was detected a few times. The chain is built from TRBV6-2 or TRBV6-3 and TRBJ2-7; the D gene is possibly TRBD2 (6 bases). Trimming left V 2 bases short and J 4 bases short, with 9 bases between. The CDR3 spans 13 residues. Germline lookup yields CDR1 MNHEY and CDR2 SVGEGT. The CDR3: CASSYGGKYEQYF. The DNA of the CDR3 is TGTGCCAGCAGTTACGGGGGGAAGTACGAGCAGTACTTC.

Only a few counts were recorded for this clonotype. The chain carries TRBV29-1 and TRBJ2-1; maybe TRBD2 (5 bases). There are 15 residues in the CDR3. CDR1 and CDR2 from the germline V gene are SQVTM and ANQGSEA. V gave up 0 bases and J gave up 4 bases, with 13 bases separating them. The CDR3 protein is CSVEEFGSGYNEQFF. In nucleotides, the CDR3 is TGCAGCGTTGAAGAGTTTGGGAGCGGATACAATGAGCAGTTCTTC.

The chain combines TRBV29-1 with TRBJ2-7; possible D gene TRBD1, 6 bases. With 7 bases removed from V and 5 bases from J, the gap between germline ends came to 15 bases. The CDR3 sequence is 12 residues long. Germline V gene sequence: CDR1 SQVTM, CDR2 ANQGSEA. CDR3 nucleotides: TGCAGCGCTTTATACAGGGTCGACGAGCAGTACTTC. It encodes CSALYRVDEQYF.

The CDR3 coding sequence is TGCGCCAGCCGAAGGGGCGATACCGGGGAGCTGTTTTTT. Its protein product is CASRRGDTGELFF. V is TRBV5-1 and J is TRBJ2-2; weak D call: TRBD1 (5 bases). Trimming cost V 7 bases and J 5 bases, with 12 bases left between them. CDR1 SGHRS and CDR2 YFSETQ come from the germline V gene. The CDR3 has 13 residues.

The chain combines TRBV6-5 with TRBJ2-7, with TRBD1 matching over 10 bases. Germline CDR1 MNHEY, CDR2 SVGAGI. This CDR3 spans 13 amino acids. V shed 2 bases, J shed 7 bases, and the junction held 2 bases outside the gene matches. DNA of the CDR3: TGTGCCAGCAGTTACCTGGGACAGGGGGAGCAGTACTTC. Amino acids: CASSYLGQGEQYF.

The V and J genes are TRBV20-1 and TRBJ1-5; a weak D match, TRBD1 (6 bases). Trimming took 4 bases from V and 4 from J, leaving 14 bases between them. This CDR3 comprises 14 residues. Per the germline V gene, CDR1 is DFQATT and CDR2 is SNEGSKA (reference sequence). In DNA form, the CDR3 reads TGCAGTGCTACCTTCGCCAGGGGAAATCAGCCCCAGCATTTT. It is translated as CSATFARGNQPQHF.

This clonotype appeared a few times. This chain connects TRBV6-1 to TRBJ2-7, with D possibly matching TRBD1 (6 bases). The V gene lost 7 bases and the J gene lost 0 bases, with 16 bases spanning the gap. Germline V lookup: CDR1 MNHNS, CDR2 SASEGT. This CDR3 has 15 residues. The chain's CDR3 is CASKSTGSISYEQYF. The CDR3 nucleotides read TGTGCCAGCAAGTCGACAGGCTCGATCTCCTACGAGCAGTACTTC.

This clonotype was seen only a few times. This chain uses TRBV25-1 with TRBJ2-1, with D tentatively TRBD2 (6 bases). Per the germline V gene, CDR1 is MGHDK and CDR2 is SYGVNS. The V end was cut by 3 bases, the J end by 2 bases, with 11 bases between. This CDR3 contains 15 residues. Written as DNA, the CDR3 is TGTGCCAGCAGTGATATTAGCGGAACCTACAATGAGCAGTTCTTC. This encodes CASSDISGTYNEQFF.

The J gene is TRBJ2-7, the V gene TRBV25-1; TRBD2 is a possible D gene (5 bases). Germline V lookup: CDR1 MGHDK, CDR2 SYGVNS. CDR3 length equals 11 residues. The CDR3: CAVGSSYEQYF. CDR3 nucleotide sequence: TGTGCAGTTGGGAGCTCCTACGAGCAGTACTTC.

The genes are TRBV3-1 and TRBJ2-3, with TRBD2 matching over 8 bases. The V segment lost 1 base and the J segment 5 bases; nucleotides outside the gene matches: 11. Germline CDR1 reads LGHDT; CDR2 reads YNNKEL (reference sequence). The CDR3 contains 17 residues. CDR3 protein: CASSQVVGRAGVDTQYF. The CDR3 coding sequence is TGTGCCAGCAGCCAAGTCGTCGGGAGGGCCGGTGTAGATACGCAGTATTTT.

This rearrangement joins TRBV3-1 to TRBJ2-3, with a possible D match to TRBD2 (6 bases). This CDR3 comprises 14 residues. The V and J ends lost 5 bases and 6 bases respectively, with 15 bases between them. Germline-derived CDR1 and CDR2 are LGHDT and YNNKEL (reference sequence). CDR3: CASSDRLGVDTQYF. The CDR3 DNA follows: TGTGCCAGCAGCGATAGACTAGGGGTGGATACGCAGTATTTT.

The gene calls are TRBV4-2 and TRBJ2-2; D possibly corresponds to TRBD2 (5 bases). The CDR3 covers 14 residues. The ends were cut back, 0 bases at V and 7 bases at J, with 9 bases in the middle. Germline CDR1 and CDR2: LGHNA and YNFKEQ. CDR3 DNA: TGTGCCAGCAGCCAAGATCGGGGAAGCGGGGAGCTGTTTTTT. It codes for CASSQDRGSGELFF.

This clonotype was detected a few times. The chain joins TRBV10-2 to TRBJ2-7, with D maybe TRBD2 (6 bases). CDR3 length: 14 residues. V dropped 6 bases and J dropped 0 bases, with 12 bases sitting between them. Per germline, CDR1 WSHSY and CDR2 SAAADI. CDR3 nucleotides: TGCGCCAGCAGACCAGGCGGGAACTCCTACGAGCAGTACTTC. Its protein is CASRPGGNSYEQYF.

The chain employs TRBV5-1 and TRBJ2-1, with TRBD2 matching 11 bases. Germline lookup yields CDR1 SGHRS and CDR2 YFSETQ. This CDR3 contains 18 residues. V was pared by 0 bases and J by 3 bases, with 8 bases of the junction left unmatched. The CDR3 DNA is TGCGCCAGCAGCTTGGGTACTAGCGGGAGAAGCGGCTACAATGAGCAGTTCTTC. Translated: CASSLGTSGRSGYNEQFF.